This passage covers 26 T cell receptor beta chains from one sample sequenced in a study of spatial heterogeneity in lung cancer. This sample's time point: sample taken at primary tumor resection. From the 5' RACE reads, TCRdb called clonotypes with MiXCR, one entry per CDR3 protein. The profile covers some 9,600 distinct CDR3 sequences, with roughly 6% appearing a single time and 25% to 35% taken by the ten largest. The starting material was normal lung tissue next to the tumor, obtained at surgery. The receptors were sampled from a male donor with early-stage non-small cell lung cancer.

This clonotype was seen ten or more times. The V call is TRBV11-2, the J call TRBJ1-1; D not certain. Deletions cut 7 bases from V and 1 base from J, with 13 bases between. Germline V gene lookup returns CDR1 SGHAT and CDR2 FQNNGV. The CDR3 is made up of 14 amino acids. The DNA of the CDR3 is TGTGCCAGCATAGCCTTTGACCGGAACACTGAAGCTTTCTTT. Amino acid sequence: CASIAFDRNTEAFF.

This clonotype occurred many times. The chain is built from TRBV6-2 or TRBV6-3 and TRBJ2-5, with 8 nucleotides matching TRBD1. Germline values: CDR1 MNHEY, CDR2 SVGEGT. The CDR3 has 16 residues. The trim removed 8 bases at V and 5 bases at J, leaving 16 bases unmatched. Written as DNA, the CDR3 is TGTGCCAGCGACGAACAGGGGGTCCTACCGTGGGAGACCCAGTACTTC. This translates into CASDEQGVLPWETQYF.

This clonotype came up many times. This sequence joins TRBV11-2 and TRBJ2-2; 11 bases align to TRBD2. The V gene's germline CDR1 is SGHAT and CDR2 FQNNGV. The CDR3 length is 14 residues. V shed 10 bases, J shed 7 bases, and the junction held 8 bases outside the gene matches. The CDR3 nucleotides read TGTGCCACCGTACCGGGACTAGCGGTCGGGGAGCTGTTTTTT. Translating it yields CATVPGLAVGELFF.

This clonotype appeared many times. V and J are TRBV12-3 or TRBV12-4 and TRBJ1-1; D not certain. V was clipped by 6 bases and J by 7 bases, with 9 bases between them. CDR3 length: 11 residues. CDR3 loop: CASSTESEAFF. The CDR3 DNA sequence: TGTGCCAGCAGCACGGAAAGTGAAGCTTTCTTT.

This clonotype was observed many times. The genes are TRBV5-6 and TRBJ2-3; TRBD1 matches at 9 bases. After removal of 2 bases from V and 2 bases from J, the junction contained 9 bases not matched to a gene. The CDR3 covers 17 residues. Germline V gives CDR1 SGHDT, CDR2 YYEEEE. The CDR3 sequence is CASSFLQGQGHTDTQYF. CDR3 bases: TGTGCCAGCAGCTTTCTCCAGGGACAGGGCCACACAGATACGCAGTATTTT.

This clonotype has more than one count but fewer than ten. V gene TRBV30 combines with J gene TRBJ1-4; D gene ambiguous. Germline assignment: CDR1 GTSNPN and CDR2 SVGIG (reference sequence). This CDR3 contains 12 residues. Trimming cost V 2 bases and J 8 bases, with 9 bases left between them. The DNA for the CDR3 is TGTGCCTGGAGTTACCTGGAGGAAAAACTGTTTTTT. Translating it yields CAWSYLEEKLFF. The variable domain in full, completed from reference TRBV30 and TRBJ1-4, reads SQTIHQWPATLVQPVGSPLSLECTVEGTSNPNLYWYRQAAGRGLQLLFYSVGIGQISSEVPQNLSASRPQDRQFILSSKKLLLSDSGFYLCAWSYLEEKLFFGSGTQLSVL.

This clonotype was found many times. The chain combines TRBV27 with TRBJ1-2; D perhaps matches TRBD1 (5 bases). CDR1 is MNHEY and CDR2 is SMNVEV in the germline V gene (reference sequence). The length of the CDR3 is 16 residues. The germline V and J ends were trimmed by 10 bases and 6 bases, with 27 bases remaining between them. The CDR3 reads CATSTAQGTRGDGYTF. Written as DNA, the CDR3 is TGTGCCACTTCGACAGCTCAGGGAACCCGAGGGGATGGCTACACCTTC.

This clonotype has a count of ten or more. J is TRBJ1-1 and V is TRBV7-2, with 8 bases fitting TRBD1. The length of the CDR3 is 14 residues. Trimming at V came to 5 bases and at J to 4 bases, leaving 6 bases not matched to a gene. Germline CDR1 reads SGHTA; CDR2 reads FQGNSA. In DNA, the CDR3 is TGTGCCAGCAGCAAGGACAGGGTCGGCACTGAAGCTTTCTTT. It codes for CASSKDRVGTEAFF. The full variable domain, its missing parts supplied by reference TRBV7-2 and TRBJ1-1, is GAGVSQSPSNKVTEKGKDVELRCDPISGHTALYWYRQSLGQGLEFLIYFQGNSAPDKSGLPSDRFSAERTGGSVSTLTIQRTQQEDSAVYLCASSKDRVGTEAFFGQGTRLTVV.

This clonotype was seen more than once but under ten times. The chain recombines TRBV20-1 with TRBJ2-5; 7 nucleotides align to TRBD2. Germline V gene sequence: CDR1 DFQATT, CDR2 SNEGSKA (reference sequence). The CDR3 consists of 11 residues. V lost 8 bases to trimming and J lost 4 bases; unmatched junction nucleotides: 4. CDR3 protein: CSPGRGETQYF. The CDR3 nucleotides read TGCAGTCCAGGGAGGGGAGAGACCCAGTACTTC.

The table lists this clonotype with many counts. The chain recombines TRBV4-3 with TRBJ2-3; D is uncertain. The germline V gene encodes CDR1 LGHNA and CDR2 YSLEER. The CDR3 is 13 residues long. Trimming shortened V by 5 bases and J by 2 bases, and 8 bases separated the two germline ends. The CDR3 sequence is CASSYLLTDTQYF. Here the CDR3 DNA reads TGCGCCAGCAGCTACCTTCTCACAGATACGCAGTATTTT.

J is TRBJ1-5 and V is TRBV28; 9 bases agree with TRBD1. The CDR3 sequence is 14 residues long. From germline, CDR1 is MDHEN and CDR2 SYDVKM. V shed 3 bases, J shed 6 bases, and the junction held 3 bases outside the gene matches. The CDR3: CASSFGTGLQPQHF. The CDR3 DNA is TGTGCCAGCAGTTTTGGGACAGGGCTTCAGCCCCAGCATTTT. The entire variable domain, with the rest obtained from reference TRBV28 and TRBJ1-5, is as follows: DVKVTQSSRYLVKRTGEKVFLECVQDMDHENMFWYRQDPGLGLRLIYFSYDVKMKEKGDIPEGYSVSREKKERFSLILESASTNQTSMYLCASSFGTGLQPQHFGDGTRLSIL.

This clonotype appeared many times. J is TRBJ2-3 and V is TRBV10-3, with D possibly TRBD2 on 6 matching bases. CDR3 size: 14 residues. CDR1 and CDR2 (germline): ENHRY, SYGVKD. Trimming left V 7 bases short and J 0 bases short, with 11 bases between. The CDR3 DNA reads TGTGCCATCAATCGGGACTCCAGCACAGATACGCAGTATTTT. It encodes CAINRDSSTDTQYF.

This clonotype appeared many times. The chain recombines TRBV7-9 with TRBJ2-5; tentatively, D is TRBD2 (6 bases). The CDR3 runs to 13 residues. V was clipped by 6 bases and J by 5 bases, with 13 bases between them. Germline V gene lookup returns CDR1 SEHNR and CDR2 FQNEAQ (reference sequence). CDR3 residues: CASRTPEGETQYF. CDR3 DNA: TGTGCCAGCAGGACACCGGAGGGGGAGACCCAGTACTTC.

In its sample, this clonotype was seen many times. The chain employs TRBV5-1 and TRBJ1-2; 9 bases fit TRBD1. There are 15 residues in the CDR3. The germline gives CDR1 SGHRS, CDR2 YFSETQ. V shed 0 bases and J 1 base; nucleotides not matched to a gene: 1. In nucleotides, the CDR3 is TGCGCCAGCAGCTTGGACAGGGGGCATAACTATGGCTACACCTTC. Translated, it gives CASSLDRGHNYGYTF.

This clonotype was detected many times. The chain couples TRBV27 to TRBJ1-3; no clear D. The CDR3 is 13 residues long. The ends were cut back, 2 bases at V and 0 bases at J, with 2 bases in the middle. From germline, CDR1 is MNHEY and CDR2 SMNVEV (reference sequence). For the CDR3, the DNA is TGTGCCAGCAGTTTACACTCTGGAAACACCATATATTTT. Protein product: CASSLHSGNTIYF.

This clonotype was counted ten times or more. The chain has TRBV12-3 or TRBV12-4 and TRBJ2-7; 8 nucleotides agree with TRBD1. After removal of 6 bases from V and 3 bases from J, the junction contained 7 bases not matched to a gene. The CDR3 length is 14 residues. CDR3 in amino acids: CASSHSTGDYEQYF. The CDR3 bases are TGTGCCAGCAGCCACTCGACAGGGGACTACGAGCAGTACTTC.

The sample holds many counts of this clonotype. The V and J genes are TRBV27 and TRBJ2-1; D perhaps matches TRBD2 (6 bases). The CDR3 extends over 13 amino acids. Trimming took off 8 bases at V and 0 bases at J, with 8 bases between the two ends. CDR1 and CDR2 from the germline V gene are MNHEY and SMNVEV (reference sequence). The CDR3 protein is CASADYSYNEQFF. The CDR3 DNA follows: TGTGCCAGCGCGGACTACTCCTACAATGAGCAGTTCTTC.

There are a few counts of this clonotype. The chain employs TRBV2 and TRBJ2-5; D may be TRBD1 (5 bases). The CDR3 loop spans 13 amino acids. Trimming left V 4 bases short and J 1 base short, with 7 bases between. Germline V gives CDR1 SNHLY, CDR2 FYNNEI. The DNA for the CDR3 is TGTGCCAGCAGTGTCGACAGCCAAGAGACCCAGTACTTC. This codes for CASSVDSQETQYF.

In its sample, this clonotype was seen many times. The gene calls are TRBV11-1 and TRBJ2-1; a weak D match, TRBD1 (6 bases). Germline-derived CDR1 and CDR2 are SGHAT and FQDESV (reference sequence). The CDR3 has 15 residues. V was pared by 6 bases and J by 7 bases, with 19 bases between. This CDR3 reads CASRTGTNVGNEQFF. The CDR3 DNA reads as TGTGCCAGCAGGACCGGGACAAACGTCGGGAATGAGCAGTTCTTC.

This clonotype was recorded many times. The chain is built from TRBV5-1 and TRBJ2-5, with 11 bases matching TRBD2. After removal of 4 bases from V and 1 base from J, the junction contained 3 bases not matched to a gene. The CDR3 is 15 amino acids. Germline-derived CDR1 and CDR2 are SGHRS and YFSETQ. This CDR3 reads CASSMTSGVQETQYF. The CDR3 DNA sequence: TGCGCCAGCAGCATGACTAGCGGGGTCCAAGAGACCCAGTACTTC.

V usage is TRBV24-1 and J usage is TRBJ2-1; 11 nucleotides align to TRBD2. The V and J ends lost 4 bases and 5 bases, in that order; junction bases with no gene match: 6. This CDR3 is built from 16 residues. CDR1 and CDR2 (germline): KGHDR, SFDVKD. The CDR3 region has the DNA TGTGCCACCAGTGACCGGACTAGCGGGCCTAACAATGAGCAGTTCTTC. It encodes CATSDRTSGPNNEQFF.

This clonotype is termed medium-sized. The gene calls are TRBV7-9 and TRBJ1-4; 7 nucleotides match TRBD1. The CDR3 is 16 residues long. V was clipped by 4 bases and J by 0 bases; unmatched bases: 5. Per the germline V gene, CDR1 is SEHNR and CDR2 is FQNEAQ (reference sequence). CDR3: CASSWQGGTTNEKLFF. In DNA, the CDR3 is TGTGCCAGCAGCTGGCAGGGGGGGACAACTAATGAAAAACTGTTTTTT.

This clonotype is labeled medium-sized. The chain carries TRBV7-2 and TRBJ1-5; D remains ambiguous. The CDR3 has 15 amino acids. Per germline, CDR1 SGHTA and CDR2 FQGNSA. V dropped 5 bases and J dropped 7 bases, with 18 bases sitting between them. The CDR3 bases are TGTGCCAGCAGCCCACTGCTAGGGTCGAGCCAGCCCCAGCATTTT. It encodes CASSPLLGSSQPQHF.

There are many counts of this clonotype. In DNA, the CDR3 is TGCAGCGTTGAACAGGGGAACGATGAAAAACTGTTTTTT. This translates into CSVEQGNDEKLFF. J is TRBJ1-4 and V is TRBV29-1, with D possibly TRBD1 on 6 matching bases. Per the germline V gene, CDR1 is SQVTM and CDR2 is ANQGSEA. CDR3 length equals 13 residues. Trimming removed 2 bases from V and 6 bases from J, with 10 bases in between.

This clonotype is medium-sized within its sample. The chain links TRBV5-4 to TRBJ2-7; D unresolved. V gave up 1 base and J gave up 2 bases, with 16 bases separating them. The CDR3 runs 16 residues. Germline V gives CDR1 SGHNT, CDR2 YYREEE (reference sequence). The CDR3 nucleotides are TGTGCCAGCAGCTTGTCTAGTGACTCCCCCCCCTACGAGCAGTACTTC. This sequence encodes CASSLSSDSPPYEQYF.

This clonotype was seen at least ten times. The chain couples TRBV19 to TRBJ2-2; 10 nucleotides line up with TRBD2. The CDR3 consists of 16 residues. The V segment lost 1 base and the J segment 4 bases; nucleotides outside the gene matches: 3. Germline V lookup: CDR1 LNHDA, CDR2 SQIVND (reference sequence). CDR3 residues: CASSIGLAGSTGELFF. For the CDR3, the DNA is TGTGCCAGTAGTATAGGACTAGCGGGTTCCACCGGGGAGCTGTTTTTT.